This note documents a single TCR beta chain sequence. The antigen is unknown. This sample stems from a study of blood T cells in healthy people across ages. Findings and limits, study-wide: Among T cells, TCR beta diversity per million cells dropped roughly linearly as age rose.

Using a J-beta primer mix together with a sample-barcoded 5' primer, a second PCR was run for 7 to 11 cycles. TCRdb reprocessed the 5' RACE reads via MiXCR and lists one record per CDR3 protein. The data contain approximately 850,000 distinct CDR3 sequences, 40% to 50% of them singletons. Sequenced: blood. The TCR was taken from a man between 60 and 75 years old in good health.

The CDR3 DNA reads TGTGCCAGCAGAAGACAGGGGTTTAACTACGAGCAGTACTTC. Encoded protein: CASRRQGFNYEQYF. This chain joins TRBV27 and TRBJ2-7; 8 nucleotides align to TRBD1. V gave up 6 bases and J gave up 3 bases; unmatched junction bases: 7. This CDR3 region has 14 residues. CDR1 is MNHEY and CDR2 is SMNVEV in the germline V gene (reference sequence).